Following are 9 T cell receptor beta chains from one sample sequenced in a study of T-cell memory formation after mild COVID-19. TCRdb ran MiXCR on the 5' RACE reads and lists one entry per CDR3 protein. The table has hundreds of thousands of distinct CDR3 sequences, roughly 20% seen once. What was sequenced was PBMCs or a T cell subset sorted from them (not recorded which). The receptors were gathered from an adult woman who had mild COVID-19 (a few samples of this study predate the infection). Cell type and time point are not known.

This clonotype was observed a few times. This chain connects TRBV11-2 to TRBJ2-5; 8 bases line up with TRBD2. V dropped 5 bases and J dropped 5; count of bases not matched to a gene: 4. This CDR3 is 13 amino acids long. Germline V CDR1 and CDR2: SGHAT, FQNNGV. This CDR3 is CASSTGLEETQYF. As DNA, the CDR3 is TGTGCCAGCAGCACGGGACTAGAGGAGACCCAGTACTTC.

In its sample, this clonotype was seen a few times. The chain carries TRBV29-1 and TRBJ1-1; D unclear. The CDR3 spans 13 residues. Germline values: CDR1 SQVTM, CDR2 ANQGSEA. V shed 4 bases and J shed 0 bases, with 9 bases lying between them. CDR3 nucleotide sequence: TGCAGCGTTGCGGGCCTCATGAACACTGAAGCTTTCTTT. Its translation is CSVAGLMNTEAFF.

CDR3 nucleotides: TGTGCCAGCTCACCACGGGCCCAGAACACTGAAGCTTTCTTT. Translation: CASSPRAQNTEAFF. The J gene is TRBJ1-1, the V gene TRBV18, with D hard to call. Germline V gene data show CDR1 as KGHSH and CDR2 as LQKENI. V lost 1 base and J 1 base, leaving 7 bases between the germline ends. The CDR3 is 14 residues long. The full variable domain, completed using reference TRBV18 and TRBJ1-1, is NAGVMQNPRHLVRRRGQEARLRCSPMKGHSHVYWYRQLPEEGLKFMVYLQKENIIDESGMPKERFSAEFPKEGPSILRIQQVVRGDSAAYFCASSPRAQNTEAFFGQGTRLTVV.

The gene calls are TRBV3-1 and TRBJ2-3, with D possibly being TRBD2 (6 bases). This CDR3 comprises 16 residues. Germline-derived CDR1 and CDR2 are LGHDT and YNNKEL (reference sequence). V gave up 0 bases and J gave up 3 bases, with 13 bases separating them. The CDR3 DNA sequence: TGTGCCAGCAGCCAAGATTTGGGGAGGAGAACAGATACGCAGTATTTT. Its translation is CASSQDLGRRTDTQYF.

The chain uses TRBV15 and TRBJ1-4; 7 bases agree with TRBD1. This CDR3 is 16 amino acids long. V shed 1 base and J 0 bases; nucleotides not matched to a gene: 2. Germline assignment: CDR1 LNHNV and CDR2 YYDKDF (reference sequence). CDR3 nucleotide sequence: TGTGCCACCAGCAGAGCAACAGGGGCAACTAATGAAAAACTGTTTTTT. It codes for CATSRATGATNEKLFF. Full variable domain (outside the CDR3, taken from reference TRBV15 and TRBJ1-4): DAMVIQNPRYQVTQFGKPVTLSCSQTLNHNVMYWYQQKSSQAPKLLFHYYDKDFNNEADTPDNFQSRRPNTSFCFLDIRSPGLGDTAMYLCATSRATGATNEKLFFGSGTQLSVL.

This clonotype appeared once. V usage is TRBV7-2 and J usage is TRBJ2-3; unclear D gene. Trimming removed 2 bases from V and 1 base from J, with 19 bases in between. The CDR3 is 18 residues long. Germline CDR1 and CDR2: SGHTA and FQGNSA. CDR3 DNA: TGTGCCAGCAGCTTACGGTACTTGAGCTCCACCCGCACAGATACGCAGTATTTT. Its translation is CASSLRYLSSTRTDTQYF.

In this sample, this clonotype turned up a few times. The CDR3 DNA reads TGTGCCAGCAGTCGGACAGGGATCTACGAGCAGTACTTC. Translation gives CASSRTGIYEQYF. This chain connects TRBV27 to TRBJ2-7; 8 positions agree with TRBD1. This CDR3 is built from 13 residues. With 5 bases clipped from V and 3 bases from J, the junction kept 3 bases outside the gene matches. Germline V lookup: CDR1 MNHEY, CDR2 SMNVEV (reference sequence).

The CDR3 reads CASSQPASGLAGATGELFF. In DNA, the CDR3 is TGCGCCAGCAGTCAACCCGCCTCCGGACTAGCGGGGGCCACCGGGGAGCTGTTTTTT. The chain combines TRBV23-1 with TRBJ2-2; 13 bases are a match to TRBD2. TRBV23-1 is reported as an ORF; its role is uncertain. The CDR3 spans 19 residues. Trimming took 2 bases from V and 4 from J; bases not matched to a gene: 10.

J is TRBJ1-1 and V is TRBV7-9; maybe TRBD1 (6 bases). Germline-derived CDR1 and CDR2 are SEHNR and FQNEAQ (reference sequence). Trimming left V 5 bases short and J 1 base short, with 17 bases between. This CDR3 spans 16 amino acids. CDR3 in amino acids: CASSAPKSGQNTEAFF. DNA of the CDR3: TGTGCCAGCAGCGCCCCTAAGTCGGGACAGAACACTGAAGCTTTCTTT.